These 9 T cell receptor beta chains were all obtained from the same sample, sequenced in a study of CD8+ T cells in alopecia areata. RNA extraction was followed by reverse transcription into cDNA, which acted as the sequencing template. Clones were read by immunoSEQ multiplex PCR, and TCRdb kept only the in-frame ones, dropping some. In the table there are over 95,000 clones, about 40% of which are singletons. The sequenced sample consisted of CD4+ T cells sorted from blood. The origin of the receptors is a human donor with alopecia areata.

J is TRBJ1-2 and V is TRBV23-1, with TRBD1 as a possible D gene (5 bases). TRBV23-1 is reported as an ORF; its role is uncertain. This CDR3 contains 13 residues. V lost 2 bases to trimming and J lost 4 bases, with 8 bases between them. The CDR3 region has the DNA TGCGCCAGCAGTCAAAGGACATGCTATGGCTACACCTTC. The encoded protein is CASSQRTCYGYTF.

The J gene is TRBJ2-3, the V gene TRBV7-9; 8 positions match TRBD2. Germline loops: CDR1 SEHNR, CDR2 FQNEAQ (reference sequence). V trimming: 5 bases; J trimming: 2 bases; junction bases outside the gene matches: 12. This CDR3 has 17 amino acids. The CDR3 sequence: CASSLPWRGGNTDTQYF. CDR3 sequence (DNA): TGTGCCAGCAGCCTCCCCTGGCGCGGGGGGAACACAGATACGCAGTATTTT.

The sample holds one count of this clone. Here the CDR3 reads CASRSGTGFSGETQYF. In DNA form, the CDR3 reads TGTGCCTCAAGAAGTGGGACAGGGTTTTCGGGGGAGACCCAGTACTTC. The chain carries TRBV30 and TRBJ2-5; 9 nucleotides agree with TRBD1. This CDR3 region has 16 residues. The V segment lost 7 bases and the J segment 5 bases; nucleotides outside the gene matches: 17. CDR1 GTSNPN and CDR2 SVGIG come from the germline V gene (reference sequence).

The chain combines TRBV15 with TRBJ2-3; maybe TRBD1 (6 bases). Trimming left V 1 base short and J 3 bases short, with 14 bases between. Germline V gene data show CDR1 as LNHNV and CDR2 as YYDKDF (reference sequence). The CDR3 has 16 amino acids. In DNA form, the CDR3 reads TGTGCCACCAGCAGAGGTTCAGGGGCGTTTACAGATACGCAGTATTTT. Translation gives CATSRGSGAFTDTQYF.

The chain carries TRBV7-3 and TRBJ2-1; TRBD2 matches at 13 bases. The CDR3 has 15 residues. The J segment lost 7 bases and the V segment lost 4 bases, leaving 4 bases of the junction unmatched. From germline, CDR1 is SGHTA and CDR2 FQGTGA. The CDR3, as DNA: TGTGCCAGCAGCTCCCGGACTAGCGGGGGTAATGAGCAGTTCTTC. This gives the protein CASSSRTSGGNEQFF.

A few counts support this clone. The chain's CDR3 is CASRVGTATYEQYF. The CDR3 nucleotides read TGTGCCAGCAGAGTAGGGACAGCCACCTACGAGCAGTACTTC. The chain joins TRBV28 to TRBJ2-7, with 7 bases identical to TRBD1. The CDR3 loop spans 14 amino acids. Per germline, CDR1 MDHEN and CDR2 SYDVKM. Losses at the gene ends were 6 bases for V and 2 bases for J; bases not matched to a gene: 7.

V usage is TRBV29-1 and J usage is TRBJ1-5; D is possibly TRBD1 (6 bases). The CDR3 totals 14 residues. The V end lost 7 bases, the J end lost 4 bases, and 17 bases lay between the germline ends. CDR1 is SQVTM, CDR2 ANQGSEA, per germline. CDR3 protein: CSASAGTTNQPQHF. Here the CDR3 DNA reads TGCAGCGCTAGTGCCGGGACAACTAATCAGCCCCAGCATTTT.

V usage is TRBV5-6 and J usage is TRBJ2-1; TRBD1 aligns across 10 bases. Germline CDR1 and CDR2: SGHDT and YYEEEE. The CDR3 runs 15 residues. V shed 2 bases and J 7 bases; nucleotides not matched to a gene: 6. Here the CDR3 DNA reads TGTGCCAGCAGCTTTGGGACAGGGGTCTTTAATGAGCAGTTCTTC. Residues: CASSFGTGVFNEQFF.

This chain links TRBV9 with TRBJ2-7; TRBD2 matches 8 bases. V trimming: 4 bases; J trimming: 4 bases; junction bases outside the gene matches: 13. Germline V gene sequence: CDR1 SGDLS, CDR2 YYNGEE. The CDR3 sequence is 16 residues long. The CDR3 reads CASSQGRAGAAYEQYF. In DNA, the CDR3 is TGTGCCAGCAGCCAAGGTCGAGCGGGAGCGGCGTACGAGCAGTACTTC. Combining the CDR3 with reference TRBV9 and TRBJ2-7 gives the whole variable domain DSGVTQTPKHLITATGQRVTLRCSPRSGDLSVYWYQQSLDQGLQFLIQYYNGEERAKGNILERFSAQQFPDLHSELNLSSLELGDSALYFCASSQGRAGAAYEQYFGPGTRLTVT.